This T cell receptor (beta chain) was captured in a study of OX40 agonist ivuxolimab in advanced cancers. Profiling relied on immunoSEQ multiplex PCR, and the TCRdb table lists in-frame clones only, not all of them. The repertoire holds roughly 97,000 clones, roughly nine tenths seen once, with roughly 5.5% in the top ten. The CDR3 extends over 15 amino acids. The V gene end was trimmed by 5 bases and the J gene end by 2 bases; junction bases not matched to a gene: 6. Per germline, CDR1 SGHTA and CDR2 FQGNSA. Comment on this clone: Its cognate antigen is unknown.

Study findings and constraints: Average numbers of expanded clones were greater in CD8+ T cells than in CD4+. At doses 0.1 to 3.0 mg/kg, CD4+ and CD8+ clones expanded.

Sequencing used CD4+ or CD8+ T cells sorted from blood, obtained in a trial of the OX40 agonist ivuxolimab. The receptor was derived from an adult with an advanced solid tumor such as melanoma, head and neck, liver or kidney cancer. The chain carries TRBV7-2 and TRBJ1-1; TRBD1 aligns across 9 bases. This CDR3 reads CASSTLDRGNTEAFF. CDR3 sequence (DNA): TGTGCCAGCAGCACCCTGGACAGGGGAAACACTGAAGCTTTCTTT.